The present T cell receptor beta chain was sequenced within a study of blood T cell repertoires in COVID-19. About the study: The United States, Italy and Spain provided the acute and convalescent COVID-19 samples. The cDNA or gDNA used as material had been derived from T cells, B-cell-depleted T cells, or PBMCs.

The CDR3 runs 15 residues. The V and J ends lost 1 base and 3 bases respectively, with 16 bases between them. Germline CDR1 reads GTSNPN; CDR2 reads SVGIG (reference sequence). The method was immunoSEQ multiplex PCR; TCRdb's version includes in-frame clones alone and lacks a portion of them. The sample contains fewer than 50,000 clones, about 88% of which appear only once. This clonotype was sampled from a man between 70 and 80 years old with active COVID-19. Sequenced material: peripheral blood. The chain has TRBV30 and TRBJ2-7; D may be TRBD1 (5 bases). The CDR3 DNA is TGTGCCTGGAGTGCAGGAGACTTTAGGGGCTACGAGCAGTACTTC. Its translation is CAWSAGDFRGYEQYF.